This entry lists 10 T cell receptor beta chains sequenced from one sample in a study of lymphopenia after photon versus proton radiotherapy. Using immunoSEQ multiplex PCR, the repertoire was profiled, and TCRdb retains in-frame clones only, with some absent. The sample has 75,000 or so clones, more than 70% seen once. The specimen comprised peripheral blood, sampled from a patient treated with proton-based radiotherapy. The receptors derive from a man between 60 and 75 years old with pancreatic cancer.

This chain uses TRBV7-6 with TRBJ2-7; maybe TRBD2 (6 bases). Per germline, CDR1 SGHVS and CDR2 FNYEAQ. V lost 4 bases to trimming and J lost 7 bases, with 14 bases between them. The CDR3 has 13 amino acids. This CDR3 reads CASSSRGAREQYF. In DNA form, the CDR3 reads TGTGCCAGCAGCTCCCGCGGGGCTAGGGAGCAGTACTTC.

This clone was recorded only once. The J gene is TRBJ1-3, the V gene TRBV6-5; D remains ambiguous. CDR1 and CDR2 (germline): MNHEY, SVGAGI. Trimming took off 0 bases at V and 4 bases at J, with 13 bases between the two ends. This CDR3 region has 16 residues. The DNA of the CDR3 is TGTGCCAGCAGTTACTCCTCCGGTTCTGGCGGAAACACCATATATTTT. Translating it yields CASSYSSGSGGNTIYF.

For the CDR3, the DNA is TGTGCCAGCAGCCAAACTAGCGGGAGGGCGTTAGGGACCCAGTACTTC. This translates into CASSQTSGRALGTQYF. The rearrangement links TRBV9 to TRBJ2-5, with TRBD2 identical over 13 bases. With 4 bases clipped from V and 7 bases from J, the junction kept 10 bases outside the gene matches. This CDR3 is 16 amino acids long. Germline V gives CDR1 SGDLS, CDR2 YYNGEE. The variable domain in full, completed from reference TRBV9 and TRBJ2-5, reads DSGVTQTPKHLITATGQRVTLRCSPRSGDLSVYWYQQSLDQGLQFLIQYYNGEERAKGNILERFSAQQFPDLHSELNLSSLELGDSALYFCASSQTSGRALGTQYFGPGTRLLVL.

This chain connects TRBV5-1 to TRBJ2-1; D gene ambiguous. The CDR3 is 17 residues long. CDR1 is SGHRS, CDR2 YFSETQ, per germline. Trimming removed 0 bases from V and 0 bases from J, with 13 bases in between. CDR3 DNA sequence: TGCGCCAGCAGCTTGGTTCTTGGTCCGAGCTCCTACAATGAGCAGTTCTTC. Protein: CASSLVLGPSSYNEQFF.

The chain carries TRBV28 and TRBJ2-7; the match to TRBD2 covers 10 bases. V shed 5 bases and J 3 bases; nucleotides not matched to a gene: 1. The CDR3 is 13 amino acids. Germline-derived CDR1 and CDR2 are MDHEN and SYDVKM. Here the CDR3 DNA reads TGTGCCAGCAGTCTAGCGGGAGTCTACGAGCAGTACTTC. Encoded protein: CASSLAGVYEQYF.

The chain is built from TRBV7-6 and TRBJ1-1; D might be TRBD1 (6 bases). Trimming took off 0 bases at V and 5 bases at J, with 13 bases between the two ends. Looked up from germline, CDR1 is SGHVS and CDR2 is FNYEAQ. This CDR3 is 15 amino acids long. CDR3 bases: TGTGCCAGCAGCTTAGCGCGGGGGGCTGAAACTGAAGCTTTCTTT. This sequence encodes CASSLARGAETEAFF.

The chain has TRBV11-3 and TRBJ2-1; no clear D. This CDR3 contains 15 residues. Germline V CDR1 and CDR2: SGHNT, YENEEA. V lost 5 bases, J lost 2 bases, and 13 bases lay in between. The CDR3 nucleotides read TGTGCCAGCAGCGCGGACCGGAGCCCCTACAATGAGCAGTTCTTC. It yields the protein CASSADRSPYNEQFF.

The chain has TRBV11-2 and TRBJ2-5; the D gene is possibly TRBD2 (6 bases). CDR1 is SGHAT, CDR2 FQNNGV, per germline. The CDR3 extends over 14 amino acids. V dropped 3 bases and J dropped 1 base, with 9 bases sitting between them. This CDR3 is CASSFGGSQETQYF. The CDR3 DNA reads TGTGCCAGCAGCTTCGGAGGGTCCCAAGAGACCCAGTACTTC.

The J gene is TRBJ1-1, the V gene TRBV19; D is possibly TRBD1 (6 bases). V lost 3 bases, J lost 3 bases, and 14 bases lay in between. The germline V gene encodes CDR1 LNHDA and CDR2 SQIVND (reference sequence). The CDR3 runs to 15 residues. Here the CDR3 reads CASSMGHREHTEAFF. The CDR3 DNA is TGTGCCAGTAGTATGGGACACCGAGAGCACACTGAAGCTTTCTTT.

The V and J genes are TRBV19 and TRBJ2-2; 8 bases agree with TRBD1. The CDR3 consists of 15 residues. V lost 2 bases, J lost 7 bases, and 6 bases stayed unmatched. CDR1 is LNHDA and CDR2 is SQIVND in the germline V gene (reference sequence). The CDR3 here is CASSIQGAPVGELFF. CDR3 nucleotides: TGTGCCAGTAGTATACAGGGGGCGCCTGTCGGGGAGCTGTTTTTT.